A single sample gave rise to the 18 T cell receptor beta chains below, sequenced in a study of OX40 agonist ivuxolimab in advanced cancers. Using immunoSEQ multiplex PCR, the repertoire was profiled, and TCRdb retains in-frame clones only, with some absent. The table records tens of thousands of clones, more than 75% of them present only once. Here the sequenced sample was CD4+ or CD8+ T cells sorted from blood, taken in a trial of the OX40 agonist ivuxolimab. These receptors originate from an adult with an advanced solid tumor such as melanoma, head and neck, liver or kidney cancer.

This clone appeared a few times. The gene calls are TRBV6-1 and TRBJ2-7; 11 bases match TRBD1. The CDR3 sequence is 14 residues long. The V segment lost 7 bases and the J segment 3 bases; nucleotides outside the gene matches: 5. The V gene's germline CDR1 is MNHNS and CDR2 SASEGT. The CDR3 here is CASKGGTGGYEQYV. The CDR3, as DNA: TGTGCCAGCAAGGGGGGGACAGGGGGCTACGAGCAGTACGTC.

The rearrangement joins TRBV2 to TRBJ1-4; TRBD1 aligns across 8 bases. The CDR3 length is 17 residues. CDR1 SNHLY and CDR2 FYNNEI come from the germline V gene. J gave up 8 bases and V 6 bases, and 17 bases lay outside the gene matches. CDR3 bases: TGTGCCAGCAGGAAACTTATATCGACAGGGGAGGCAGAAAAACTGTTTTTT. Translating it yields CASRKLISTGEAEKLFF.

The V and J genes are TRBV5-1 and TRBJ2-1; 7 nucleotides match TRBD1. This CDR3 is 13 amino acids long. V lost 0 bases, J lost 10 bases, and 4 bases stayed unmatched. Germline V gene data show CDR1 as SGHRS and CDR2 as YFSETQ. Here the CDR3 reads CASSLAWDSEQFF. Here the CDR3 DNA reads TGCGCCAGCAGCTTGGCCTGGGACAGCGAGCAGTTCTTC.

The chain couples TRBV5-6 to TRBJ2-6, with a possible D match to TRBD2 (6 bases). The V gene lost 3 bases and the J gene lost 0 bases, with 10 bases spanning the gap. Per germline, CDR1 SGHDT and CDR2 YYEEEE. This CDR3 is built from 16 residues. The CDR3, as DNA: TGTGCCAGCAGCTCTCTGGGGGGCTCTGGGGCCAACGTCCTGACTTTC. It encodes CASSSLGGSGANVLTF.

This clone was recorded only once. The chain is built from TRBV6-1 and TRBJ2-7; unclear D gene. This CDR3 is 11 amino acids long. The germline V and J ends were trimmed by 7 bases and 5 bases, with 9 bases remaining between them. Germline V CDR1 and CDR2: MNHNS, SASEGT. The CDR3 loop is CASKGQNEQYF. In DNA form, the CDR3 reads TGTGCCAGCAAAGGGCAGAACGAGCAGTACTTC.

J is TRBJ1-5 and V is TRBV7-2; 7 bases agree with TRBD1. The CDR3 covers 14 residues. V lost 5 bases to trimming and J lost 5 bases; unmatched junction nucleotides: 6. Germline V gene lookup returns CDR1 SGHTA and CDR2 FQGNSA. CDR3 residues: CASSRQGGDQPQHF. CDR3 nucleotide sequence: TGTGCCAGCAGCCGACAGGGCGGCGATCAGCCCCAGCATTTT.

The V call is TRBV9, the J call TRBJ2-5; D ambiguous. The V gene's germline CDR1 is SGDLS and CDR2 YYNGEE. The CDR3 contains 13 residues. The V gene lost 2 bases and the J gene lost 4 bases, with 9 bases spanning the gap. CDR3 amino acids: CASSVGVAETQYF. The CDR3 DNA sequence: TGTGCCAGCAGCGTTGGAGTAGCAGAGACCCAGTACTTC.

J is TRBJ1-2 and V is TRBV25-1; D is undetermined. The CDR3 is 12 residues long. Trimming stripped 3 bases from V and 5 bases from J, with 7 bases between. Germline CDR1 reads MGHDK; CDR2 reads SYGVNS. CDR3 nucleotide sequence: TGTGCCAGCAGTGATCGAGGGTATGGCTACACCTTC. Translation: CASSDRGYGYTF.

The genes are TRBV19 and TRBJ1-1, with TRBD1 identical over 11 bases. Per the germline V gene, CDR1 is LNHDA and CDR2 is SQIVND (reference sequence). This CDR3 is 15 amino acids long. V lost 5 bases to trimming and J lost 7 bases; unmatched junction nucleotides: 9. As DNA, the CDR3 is TGTGCCAGTAGTGTCCGGGACAGGGGGGATCATGAAGCTTTCTTT. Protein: CASSVRDRGDHEAFF.

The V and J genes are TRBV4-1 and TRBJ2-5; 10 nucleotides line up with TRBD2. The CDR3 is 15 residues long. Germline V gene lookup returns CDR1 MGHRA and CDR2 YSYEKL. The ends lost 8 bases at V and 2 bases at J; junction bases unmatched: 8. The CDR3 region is CASGTGTSVQETQYF. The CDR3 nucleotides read TGCGCCAGCGGTACTGGGACTAGCGTACAAGAGACCCAGTACTTC.

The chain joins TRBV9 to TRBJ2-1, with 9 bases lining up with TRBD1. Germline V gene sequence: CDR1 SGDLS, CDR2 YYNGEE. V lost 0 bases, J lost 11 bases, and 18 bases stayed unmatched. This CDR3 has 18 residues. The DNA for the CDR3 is TGTGCCAGCAGCGTAGAAGCATGGGGGGGACAGGGTTCAACGAAGCAGTTCTTC. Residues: CASSVEAWGGQGSTKQFF.

The CDR3 DNA reads TGCGCCAGCAGCCAACCCCCCGGGAGAAGCCCAGATACGCAGTATTTT. Translating gives CASSQPPGRSPDTQYF. The chain uses TRBV4-1 and TRBJ2-3, with D possibly TRBD2 on 6 matching bases. The CDR3 has 16 amino acids. Germline CDR1 reads MGHRA; CDR2 reads YSYEKL. Trimming took 2 bases from V and 4 from J, leaving 16 bases between them.

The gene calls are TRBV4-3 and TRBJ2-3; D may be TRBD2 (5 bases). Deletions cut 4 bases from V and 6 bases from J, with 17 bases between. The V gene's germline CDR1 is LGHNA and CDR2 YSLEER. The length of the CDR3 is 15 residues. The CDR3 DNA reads TGCGCCAGCAGCCTCCGAAGCGGATTGGGCGATACGCAGTATTTT. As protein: CASSLRSGLGDTQYF.

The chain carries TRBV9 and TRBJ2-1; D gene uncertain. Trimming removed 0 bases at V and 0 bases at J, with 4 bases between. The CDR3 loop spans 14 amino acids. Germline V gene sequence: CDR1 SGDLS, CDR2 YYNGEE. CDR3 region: CASSVGNSYNEQFF. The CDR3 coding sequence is TGTGCCAGCAGCGTAGGAAACTCCTACAATGAGCAGTTCTTC.

The CDR3 coding sequence is TGTGCCAGCAGCTTAGATGGGACTAGGGGATACAATGAGCAGTTCTTC. Translating gives CASSLDGTRGYNEQFF. This chain joins TRBV7-8 and TRBJ2-1; 8 bases agree with TRBD2. The CDR3 loop spans 16 amino acids. V gave up 1 base and J gave up 4 bases; unmatched junction bases: 6. Germline CDR1 reads SGHVS; CDR2 reads FQNEAQ.

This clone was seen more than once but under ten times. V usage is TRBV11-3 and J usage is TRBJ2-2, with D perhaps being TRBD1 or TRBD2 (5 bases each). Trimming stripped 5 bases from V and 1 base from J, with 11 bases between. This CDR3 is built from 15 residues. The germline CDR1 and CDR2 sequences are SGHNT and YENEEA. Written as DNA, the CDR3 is TGTGCCAGCAGCCACCGGGACCAGAACACCGGGGAGCTGTTTTTT. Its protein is CASSHRDQNTGELFF.

The CDR3: CASSAQGETEAFF. The CDR3 DNA reads TGTGCCAGCAGTGCACAGGGAGAGACTGAAGCTTTCTTT. The V call is TRBV2, the J call TRBJ1-1; TRBD1 is a possible D gene (6 bases). This CDR3 region has 13 residues. The germline V and J ends were trimmed by 4 bases and 5 bases, with 11 bases remaining between them. Germline V CDR1 and CDR2: SNHLY, FYNNEI.

As DNA, the CDR3 is TGCAGCGTCCGAGGCCCCGGAGACGGGGAGCTGTTTTTT. Protein product: CSVRGPGDGELFF. The chain joins TRBV29-1 to TRBJ2-2; no clear D. Germline CDR1 and CDR2: SQVTM and ANQGSEA. The CDR3 has 13 residues. Deletions cut 6 bases from V and 7 bases from J, with 15 bases between.